The TCR beta chain described here comes from a study of tumor and adjacent non-tumor tissue in lung cancer. Three rounds of nested PCR, following a modified ARM-PCR protocol, produced the TCRbeta library. TCRdb re-derived calls from the multiplex PCR reads in MiXCR, one entry per CDR3 protein. The sample gives around 200,000 distinct CDR3 sequences, about 71% of which show up once; 20% to 25% is in the top ten. Trimming cost V 3 bases and J 5 bases, with 13 bases left between them. The CDR3 runs 14 residues. Germline values: CDR1 DFQATT, CDR2 SNEGSKA (reference sequence). This clonotype has just one count. The antigen remains unidentified. Being one base from a much bigger clone, this may be a read error. No cell sorting was done before RNA was extracted from the tissue. General study results and limits: Top 100 clones took a larger repertoire share in normal lung.

This clonotype originated in a man in his sixties with non-small cell lung cancer. The sequencing input was lung tumor tissue. V is TRBV20-1 and J is TRBJ1-4; tentative D call: TRBD1 (5 bases). Written as DNA, the CDR3 is TGCAGTGCTAGCAGCATCGGGGGGAATGAAAAACTGTTTTTT. This gives the protein CSASSIGGNEKLFF.